The present T cell receptor (beta chain) was sequenced within a study of T-cell memory formation after mild COVID-19. Using its own MiXCR run on the 5' RACE reads, TCRdb lists one record per CDR3 protein. The sample has some 68,000 distinct CDR3 sequences, over 15% seen once. Germline CDR1 and CDR2: SQVTM and ANQGSEA. This CDR3 is built from 11 residues. The V end lost 7 bases, the J end lost 3 bases, and 10 bases lay between the germline ends. Whole-study results and caveats: Memory from before infection featured some responding clones, which suggests cross-reactive memory joined. Clones that contracted from day 15 to 85 were balanced CD4/CD8, while later expanders leaned CD4+.

A few counts support this clonotype. Its antigen is as yet unknown. The source material was PBMCs or a T cell subset sorted from them (not recorded which). The chain carries TRBV29-1 and TRBJ2-7, with D unresolved. This TCR came from an adult woman who had mild COVID-19 (a few samples of this study predate the infection). Cell type and time point are not known. The CDR3 nucleotides read TGCAGCGCCCTCGACGTCTACGAGCAGTACTTC. It encodes CSALDVYEQYF.